The clone carrying this T cell receptor beta chain was seen more than once but under ten times. Its target is unknown. The data derive from a study of T cells in Graves' hyperthyroidism and ophthalmopathy. Germline V gene lookup returns CDR1 SQVTM and CDR2 ANQGSEA. CDR3 length: 13 residues. The germline V and J ends were trimmed by 4 bases and 4 bases, with 11 bases remaining between them. Broader study findings: Ophthalmopathy was distinguished from stable hyperthyroidism by 13 V-J signatures.

Amplified regions were TCR beta CDR3 sequences from RNA transcripts. An initial round of RT-PCR targeting the TCR CDR3 relied on the HTBI primer set. TCRdb fed the multiplex PCR reads into MiXCR, producing one record per CDR3 protein. The sample contains 600,000 to 900,000 distinct CDR3 sequences, around 15% of which appear only once. This TCR was recovered from a man younger than 35 with Graves' hyperthyroidism. The chain employs TRBV29-1 and TRBJ2-1; D is perhaps TRBD1 (6 bases). The specimen sequenced was blood. The CDR3 protein is CSVAFQGYNEQFF. In nucleotides, the CDR3 is TGCAGCGTTGCATTTCAGGGGTACAATGAGCAGTTCTTC.